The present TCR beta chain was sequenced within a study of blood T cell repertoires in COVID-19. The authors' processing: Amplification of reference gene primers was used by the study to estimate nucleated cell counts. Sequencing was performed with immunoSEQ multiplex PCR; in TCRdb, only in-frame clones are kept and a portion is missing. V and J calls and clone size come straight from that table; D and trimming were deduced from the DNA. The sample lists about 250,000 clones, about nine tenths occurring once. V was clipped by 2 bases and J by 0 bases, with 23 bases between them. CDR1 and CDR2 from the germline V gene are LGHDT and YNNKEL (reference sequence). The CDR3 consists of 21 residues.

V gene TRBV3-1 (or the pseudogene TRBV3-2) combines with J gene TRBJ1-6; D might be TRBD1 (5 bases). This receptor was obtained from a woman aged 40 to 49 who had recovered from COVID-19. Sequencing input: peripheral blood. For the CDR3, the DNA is TGTGCCAGCAGCCAAACCTTGAAGGGCCCAGGGTCGGGCTCCTATAATTCACCCCTCCACTTT. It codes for CASSQTLKGPGSGSYNSPLHF.